The 32 T cell receptor beta chains below come from one sample, sequenced in a study of blood T cell repertoires in COVID-19. Assay: immunoSEQ multiplex PCR; the TCRdb copy retains only in-frame clones and omits some. This sample has some 150,000 clones, with 70% to 90% found just once. The sequenced material came from peripheral blood. These receptors all stem from a man aged 60 to 69 who had recovered from COVID-19.

CDR3 nucleotide sequence: TGTGCCACCAGTCCTCGCGGGCCAACTAACTACGAGCAGTACTTC. It specifies CATSPRGPTNYEQYF. V is TRBV24-1 and J is TRBJ2-7; the D gene is possibly TRBD2 (5 bases). V lost 6 bases to trimming and J lost 3 bases, with 17 bases between them. This CDR3 contains 15 residues. Germline V CDR1 and CDR2: KGHDR, SFDVKD.

This clone was counted a single time. The chain links TRBV18 to TRBJ1-2, with D tentatively TRBD1 (5 bases). Germline values: CDR1 KGHSH, CDR2 LQKENI. This CDR3 has 15 residues. V gave up 2 bases and J gave up 5 bases, with 15 bases separating them. The CDR3 protein is CASSPAPTDGYGYTF. CDR3 in DNA: TGTGCCAGCTCACCAGCCCCGACAGATGGTTATGGCTACACCTTC.

The V gene is TRBV5-5, the J gene TRBJ2-2; 7 positions match TRBD2. This CDR3 comprises 16 residues. CDR1 is SGHKS and CDR2 is YYEKEE in the germline V gene (reference sequence). J was trimmed by 1 base and V by 4 bases; bases with no gene match: 7. CDR3 loop: CASSPHQRGNTGELFF. CDR3 bases: TGTGCCAGCAGCCCTCATCAGCGGGGGAACACCGGGGAGCTGTTTTTT.

J is TRBJ2-6 and V is TRBV10-3; D is unclear. Deletions cut 3 bases from V and 0 bases from J, with 12 bases between. The CDR3 runs 17 residues. CDR1 and CDR2 from the germline V gene are ENHRY and SYGVKD. This CDR3 reads CAISEVVRSSGANVLTF. The DNA for the CDR3 is TGTGCCATCAGTGAAGTCGTGCGGAGCTCTGGGGCCAACGTCCTGACTTTC.

The rearrangement uses TRBV7-8 and TRBJ1-1; D possibly corresponds to TRBD1 (5 bases). Per the germline V gene, CDR1 is SGHVS and CDR2 is FQNEAQ. Trimming pared 3 bases from V and 4 bases from J, leaving 18 bases between. There are 16 residues in the CDR3. The CDR3 nucleotides read TGTGCCAGCAGCTTGGGGCTACCTCCGATAGGCACTGAAGCTTTCTTT. This sequence encodes CASSLGLPPIGTEAFF.

As to this clone: The same CDR3 arises from other DNA sequences in this sample as well. The rearrangement joins TRBV3-1 (or the pseudogene TRBV3-2) to TRBJ1-6; D not certain. The length of the CDR3 is 12 residues. Per the germline V gene, CDR1 is LGHDT and CDR2 is YNNKEL (reference sequence). With 4 bases removed from V and 13 bases from J, the gap between germline ends came to 11 bases. In DNA form, the CDR3 reads TGTGCCAGCAGCCCCCTCGGGTCGCCCCTCCACTTT. This encodes CASSPLGSPLHF.

V and J are TRBV6-2 or TRBV6-3 and TRBJ2-1; tentatively, D is TRBD2 (5 bases). Germline CDR1 reads MNHEY; CDR2 reads SVGEGT. V lost 0 bases and J lost 9, with 15 bases in between. This CDR3 has 15 residues. CDR3 in amino acids: CASSYSSSSVGEQFF. In DNA form, the CDR3 reads TGTGCCAGCAGTTACTCGTCTAGCTCGGTCGGTGAGCAGTTCTTC.

This chain uses TRBV19 with TRBJ2-5, with D possibly TRBD2 on 6 matching bases. V lost 6 bases, J lost 2 bases, and 13 bases lay in between. The CDR3 is 14 residues long. Germline values: CDR1 LNHDA, CDR2 SQIVND (reference sequence). The CDR3 DNA follows: TGTGCCAGTAGGATTAGTGGGGGGCAAGAGACCCAGTACTTC. Its translation: CASRISGGQETQYF.

CDR3 in amino acids: CASSLNSGGSQETQYF. In nucleotides, the CDR3 is TGTGCCAGCAGCCTCAATAGCGGGGGGTCCCAAGAGACCCAGTACTTC. V is TRBV7-3 and J is TRBJ2-5, with 10 positions matching TRBD2. V shed 5 bases and J 1 base; nucleotides not matched to a gene: 7. CDR1 is SGHTA, CDR2 FQGTGA, per germline. This CDR3 comprises 16 residues.

The rearrangement uses TRBV2 and TRBJ2-7, with TRBD1 matching 9 bases. The CDR3 length is 13 residues. In germline, CDR1 is SNHLY, CDR2 FYNNEI. The junction had 4 bases not matched to a gene; V was cut back by 8 bases and J by 2 bases. The CDR3 is CASYDRGAYEQYF. Here the CDR3 DNA reads TGTGCCAGCTACGACAGGGGGGCCTACGAGCAGTACTTC.

The chain joins TRBV10-3 to TRBJ1-2; 7 nucleotides match TRBD1. This CDR3 spans 16 amino acids. The V and J ends lost 5 bases and 4 bases, in that order; junction bases with no gene match: 13. Germline V CDR1 and CDR2: ENHRY, SYGVKD. CDR3 sequence reads: CAISPDLTGNFYGYTF. CDR3 DNA sequence: TGTGCCATCAGTCCAGACCTGACAGGGAATTTCTATGGCTACACCTTC.

This clone has just a few counts. V gene TRBV10-2 combines with J gene TRBJ2-7; D ambiguous. Germline V gene sequence: CDR1 WSHSY, CDR2 SAAADI. The germline V and J ends were trimmed by 5 bases and 0 bases, with 5 bases remaining between them. This CDR3 contains 12 residues. The CDR3, as DNA: TGCGCCAGCAGTCCTATCTCCTACGAGCAGTACTTC. Its protein is CASSPISYEQYF.

This sequence joins TRBV5-4 and TRBJ2-5; D is possibly TRBD1 (7 bases). The germline gives CDR1 SGHNT, CDR2 YYREEE (reference sequence). CDR3 length: 15 amino acids. The V end was cut by 0 bases, the J end by 2 bases, with 11 bases between. Written as DNA, the CDR3 is TGTGCCAGCAGCTTGGGGTCAGGGGGGCAAGAGACCCAGTACTTC. Translation gives CASSLGSGGQETQYF. Full variable domain (missing parts from reference TRBV5-4 and TRBJ2-5): ETGVTQSPTHLIKTRGQQVTLRCSSQSGHNTVSWYQQALGQGPQFIFQYYREEENGRGNFPPRFSGLQFPNYSSELNVNALELDDSALYLCASSLGSGGQETQYFGPGTRLLVL.

This clone was observed once. The rearrangement joins TRBV6-5 to TRBJ1-5; 9 positions match TRBD1. The CDR3 contains 15 residues. With 5 bases clipped from V and 5 bases from J, the junction kept 7 bases outside the gene matches. Germline-derived CDR1 and CDR2 are MNHEY and SVGAGI. This chain's CDR3 is CASSPTGQGYQPQHF. Written as DNA, the CDR3 is TGTGCCAGCAGTCCTACGGGACAGGGATATCAGCCCCAGCATTTT.

V and J are TRBV7-9 and TRBJ2-5; 8 nucleotides agree with TRBD1. J lost 2 bases, V lost 3 bases, and 2 bases had no gene match. CDR3 size: 14 residues. In germline, CDR1 is SEHNR, CDR2 FQNEAQ (reference sequence). The CDR3 loop is CASSFGQGQETQYF. The CDR3 nucleotides read TGTGCCAGCAGCTTCGGACAGGGACAAGAGACCCAGTACTTC.

V and J are TRBV30 and TRBJ1-1, with a tentative D call TRBD1 (5 bases). The CDR3 contains 21 residues. V lost 0 bases and J 0 bases, leaving 29 bases between the germline ends. The germline gives CDR1 GTSNPN, CDR2 SVGIG (reference sequence). CDR3 nucleotide sequence: TGTGCCTGGAGTGTAGAATACCCCCGTTGGGGGGTTGCCCCGCTGAACACTGAAGCTTTCTTT. Translation: CAWSVEYPRWGVAPLNTEAFF.

This clone was seen a single time. The gene calls are TRBV7-2 and TRBJ1-6; the match to TRBD1 covers 7 bases. The CDR3 totals 15 residues. J lost 11 bases, V lost 5 bases, and 12 bases had no gene match. Per the germline V gene, CDR1 is SGHTA and CDR2 is FQGNSA. The CDR3 sequence: CASSPETGTATPLHF. As DNA, the CDR3 is TGTGCCAGCAGCCCCGAGACAGGGACAGCAACACCCCTCCACTTT.

V gene TRBV3-1 (or the pseudogene TRBV3-2) combines with J gene TRBJ2-1; 11 positions agree with TRBD2. After removal of 5 bases from V and 2 bases from J, the junction contained 8 bases not matched to a gene. This CDR3 has 17 amino acids. Germline CDR1 LGHDT, CDR2 YNNKEL (reference sequence). This CDR3 is CASSSHRLAGTYNEQFF. In DNA form, the CDR3 reads TGTGCCAGCAGCTCGCACAGACTAGCGGGGACCTACAATGAGCAGTTCTTC.

The DNA for the CDR3 is TGTGCCAGCAGCTTGGAGACACTGAACCCCTACGAGCAGTACTTC. This gives the protein CASSLETLNPYEQYF. V and J are TRBV5-4 and TRBJ2-7; D remains ambiguous. V lost 0 bases to trimming and J lost 2 bases, with 12 bases between them. CDR1 is SGHNT and CDR2 is YYREEE in the germline V gene (reference sequence). The CDR3 consists of 15 residues.

The chain uses TRBV23-1 and TRBJ2-5, with a tentative D call TRBD2 (6 bases). TRBV23-1 is placed among ORFs of uncertain function. V was cut by 1 base and J by 5 bases, with 20 bases left in between. The CDR3 loop spans 17 amino acids. The CDR3 DNA reads TGCGCCAGCAGTCAATGGGTCGGGACTCCTCCCTGGGAGACCCAGTACTTC. Translating it yields CASSQWVGTPPWETQYF.

V and J are TRBV6-4 and TRBJ2-3; D may be TRBD2 (5 bases). The CDR3 sequence is 14 residues long. V lost 5 bases to trimming and J lost 0 bases, with 9 bases between them. Germline assignment: CDR1 MRHNA and CDR2 SNTAGT. The CDR3 reads CASSLTGSTDTQYF. CDR3 nucleotides: TGTGCCAGCAGTCTCACGGGGAGCACAGATACGCAGTATTTT.

Turning to this clone: At one end the junction does not follow the germline gene, possibly because of a read error. V gene TRBV7-7 combines with J gene TRBJ2-5, with 12 positions matching TRBD2. The CDR3 has 17 amino acids. Per germline, CDR1 SSHAT and CDR2 FNYEAQ (reference sequence). The CDR3 is CASSQGLAGHLRETQYF. The CDR3 DNA sequence: TGTGCTAGCAGCCAAGGACTAGCGGGGCATTTACGAGAGACCCAGTACTTC.

The chain has TRBV19 and TRBJ1-2, with unresolved D. The CDR3 is 14 residues long. CDR1 is LNHDA, CDR2 SQIVND, per germline (reference sequence). V was clipped by 0 bases and J by 6 bases, with 11 bases between them. CDR3 bases: TGTGCCAGTAGTATAGATTATGGAGAGAATGGCTACACCTTC. Amino acids: CASSIDYGENGYTF.

This clone occurred a few times. The chain has TRBV5-1 and TRBJ1-2; no definite D call. Trimming shortened V by 2 bases and J by 6 bases, and 11 bases separated the two germline ends. The CDR3 is 13 residues long. The germline CDR1 and CDR2 sequences are SGHRS and YFSETQ. The CDR3 here is CASSLTGSNGYTF. The CDR3 DNA is TGCGCCAGCAGCTTAACCGGGTCAAATGGCTACACCTTC.

V is TRBV28 and J is TRBJ1-1; a weak D match, TRBD1 (5 bases). Trimming left V 4 bases short and J 3 bases short, with 15 bases between. CDR1 and CDR2 from the germline V gene are MDHEN and SYDVKM. The CDR3 sequence is 15 residues long. DNA of the CDR3: TGTGCCAGCAGTTCTGCTGGCCGGGGGGACACTGAAGCTTTCTTT. Translation: CASSSAGRGDTEAFF.

This clone has a single count. The chain combines TRBV30 with TRBJ2-1; 12 bases line up with TRBD2. Trimming cost V 3 bases and J 8 bases; bases outside gene matches: 5. The length of the CDR3 is 14 residues. In germline, CDR1 is GTSNPN, CDR2 SVGIG (reference sequence). The CDR3 sequence: CAWSPLAGGHEQFF. The CDR3 nucleotides read TGTGCCTGGAGCCCCCTAGCGGGGGGGCATGAGCAGTTCTTC.

V and J are TRBV19 and TRBJ2-7; TRBD2 matches at 8 bases. Trimming removed 1 base from V and 5 bases from J; junction bases left unmatched: 4. Germline CDR1 reads LNHDA; CDR2 reads SQIVND (reference sequence). The CDR3 has 14 amino acids. The chain's CDR3 is CASSIGRGGDEQYF. The CDR3 region has the DNA TGTGCCAGTAGTATAGGTCGGGGGGGCGACGAGCAGTACTTC.

Many counts were recorded for this clone. The chain combines TRBV7-9 with TRBJ1-2, with 9 positions matching TRBD1. J lost 5 bases, V lost 5 bases, and 9 bases had no gene match. This CDR3 is 15 amino acids long. CDR1 and CDR2 from the germline V gene are SEHNR and FQNEAQ (reference sequence). The CDR3: CASSKTGGSRYGYTF. The CDR3 DNA sequence: TGTGCCAGCAGCAAAACAGGGGGCTCACGGTATGGCTACACCTTC.

V is TRBV6-6 and J is TRBJ1-1; 7 positions match TRBD1. Germline CDR1 MNHNY, CDR2 SVGAGI (reference sequence). This CDR3 has 16 residues. With 5 bases clipped from V and 7 bases from J, the junction kept 16 bases outside the gene matches. The CDR3 reads CASSTGTDTGEDEAFF. CDR3 coding DNA: TGTGCCAGCAGTACGGGTACCGATACAGGGGAAGATGAAGCTTTCTTT.

This sequence joins TRBV6-5 and TRBJ2-5; perhaps TRBD1 as D (6 bases). The length of the CDR3 is 13 residues. Germline loops: CDR1 MNHEY, CDR2 SVGAGI. V gave up 7 bases and J gave up 5 bases, with 14 bases separating them. Here the CDR3 reads CASILNRDETQYF. The CDR3 bases are TGTGCCAGCATTCTCAACAGGGACGAGACCCAGTACTTC.

The chain carries TRBV5-1 and TRBJ2-3, with TRBD2 identical over 7 bases. The CDR3 extends over 18 amino acids. CDR1 SGHRS and CDR2 YFSETQ come from the germline V gene. The V and J ends lost 1 base and 0 bases, in that order; junction bases with no gene match: 11. As DNA, the CDR3 is TGCGCCAGCAGCTTGAGGGCTAGCGGTTCCACTAGCACAGATACGCAGTATTTT. This translates into CASSLRASGSTSTDTQYF.

This clone was observed a single time. This sequence joins TRBV6-5 and TRBJ2-1; D may be TRBD1 (5 bases). The CDR3 covers 14 residues. Trimming stripped 3 bases from V and 8 bases from J, with 14 bases between. CDR1 and CDR2 (germline): MNHEY, SVGAGI. For the CDR3, the DNA is TGTGCCAGCAGTTATCGCAGGGATCTGTATGAGCAGTTCTTC. Protein sequence: CASSYRRDLYEQFF.